The 12 T cell receptor beta chains below all came from one sample that was sequenced in a study of spatial heterogeneity in lung cancer. Broader study findings: Within tumors, counts of expanded alpha and beta TCRs tracked tumor mutation counts.

TCRdb passed the 5' RACE reads through MiXCR, listing each CDR3 protein once. The sample carries approximately 11,000 distinct CDR3 sequences, 7.9% recorded once. Their specific antigens are unknown. Time point of the sample: sample taken at primary tumor resection. Sequenced material: lung tumor tissue, taken at surgery. These receptors were collected from a female donor with early-stage non-small cell lung cancer.

The sample holds many counts of this clonotype. This beta chain is off target for a library built for alpha chains, so its abundance means little. The chain's CDR3 is CASSTQGGNSYGYTF. Written as DNA, the CDR3 is TGTGCCAGCAGTACCCAGGGGGGGAATAGCTATGGCTACACCTTC. The chain is built from TRBV6-5 and TRBJ1-2; TRBD1 matches at 7 bases. CDR3 length: 15 residues. Trimming cost V 5 bases and J 4 bases; bases outside gene matches: 10. Germline values: CDR1 MNHEY, CDR2 SVGAGI.

This clonotype appeared many times. Since it is a stray read in a library aimed at alpha chains, this beta chain has a size that is not meaningful. V usage is TRBV30 and J usage is TRBJ1-2; weak D call: TRBD1 (5 bases). The length of the CDR3 is 14 residues. V lost 3 bases and J 2 bases, leaving 13 bases between the germline ends. CDR1 GTSNPN and CDR2 SVGIG come from the germline V gene (reference sequence). CDR3 bases: TGTGCCTGGAGGGGGACCGCACGGAACTATGGCTACACCTTC. Its translation: CAWRGTARNYGYTF.

This clonotype was seen many times. Since it is a stray read in a library aimed at alpha chains, this beta chain has a size that is not meaningful. V gene TRBV20-1 combines with J gene TRBJ2-7, with D unresolved. With 2 bases removed from V and 2 bases from J, the gap between germline ends came to 13 bases. This CDR3 has 14 amino acids. Germline-derived CDR1 and CDR2 are DFQATT and SNEGSKA (reference sequence). CDR3 in amino acids: CSARRDRFPYEQYF. The CDR3 DNA reads TGCAGTGCTAGAAGAGACCGTTTCCCCTACGAGCAGTACTTC.

This clonotype was picked up many times. Little can be read into the size of this beta chain, an off-target read in a library designed for alpha chains. The V and J genes are TRBV6-5 and TRBJ1-5; D is unresolved. Between the trimmed V and J ends, which lost 0 bases and 7 bases, there was a span of 7 bases. This CDR3 is built from 13 residues. The V gene's germline CDR1 is MNHEY and CDR2 SVGAGI. CDR3 coding DNA: TGTGCCAGCAGTTACTCCGAGGAGCAGCCCCAGCATTTT. Protein sequence: CASSYSEEQPQHF.

For this clonotype: Little can be read into the size of this beta chain, an off-target read in a library designed for alpha chains. This chain joins TRBV6-1 and TRBJ2-3; no definite D call. The CDR3 runs to 13 residues. The germline V gene has CDR1 MNHNS and CDR2 SASEGT. V shed 0 bases and J shed 10 bases, with 11 bases lying between them. CDR3 DNA sequence: TGTGCCAGCAGTGAAGCCCTCAGCGTTGCGCAGTATTTT. Its protein product is CASSEALSVAQYF.

This clonotype appeared many times. Found in a library prepared for alpha chains, this beta chain is an off-target read, and its abundance has little meaning. V is TRBV6-5 and J is TRBJ1-2; 7 bases align to TRBD1. V lost 6 bases to trimming and J lost 4 bases; unmatched junction nucleotides: 17. The CDR3 totals 17 residues. Germline-derived CDR1 and CDR2 are MNHEY and SVGAGI. The CDR3 sequence is CASSPAGLGGKGYGYTF. CDR3 DNA: TGTGCCAGCAGCCCGGCGGGGCTAGGGGGCAAGGGCTATGGCTACACCTTC.

A word on this clonotype: In a library made to pick up alpha chains, this beta chain is a stray read with a size that means little. V usage is TRBV14 and J usage is TRBJ2-1, with 11 nucleotides matching TRBD1. Trimming cost V 2 bases and J 5 bases; bases outside gene matches: 5. Looked up from germline, CDR1 is SGHDN and CDR2 is FVKESK. The CDR3 is 16 residues long. This chain's CDR3 is CASSQKRDRGNNEQFF. DNA of the CDR3: TGTGCCAGCAGCCAAAAAAGGGACAGGGGGAACAATGAGCAGTTCTTC.

A few counts support this clonotype. Since it is a stray read in a library aimed at alpha chains, this beta chain has a size that is not meaningful. The chain employs TRBV7-8 and TRBJ2-2, with D possibly being TRBD1 (5 bases). The CDR3 has 16 residues. Per germline, CDR1 SGHVS and CDR2 FQNEAQ. Trimming cost V 5 bases and J 3 bases, with 16 bases left between them. DNA for the CDR3: TGTGCCAGCAGCAAGCCGGGCAGGGCCGACACCGGGGAGCTGTTTTTT. Translated: CASSKPGRADTGELFF.

The table lists this clonotype with many counts. This beta chain is an unintended read in a library built for alpha chains; its size means little. The chain combines TRBV7-2 with TRBJ2-3, with D possibly being TRBD2 (6 bases). The CDR3 totals 17 residues. Trimming pared 0 bases from V and 2 bases from J, leaving 15 bases between. CDR1 SGHTA and CDR2 FQGNSA come from the germline V gene. CDR3 protein: CASSLARGSGATDTQYF. The DNA for the CDR3 is TGTGCCAGCAGCTTAGCCCGGGGTAGCGGCGCCACAGATACGCAGTATTTT. The full variable domain, rest sourced from reference TRBV7-2 and TRBJ2-3, is GAGVSQSPSNKVTEKGKDVELRCDPISGHTALYWYRQSLGQGLEFLIYFQGNSAPDKSGLPSDRFSAERTGGSVSTLTIQRTQQEDSAVYLCASSLARGSGATDTQYFGPGTRLTVL.

The table lists this clonotype with many counts. This beta chain is a stray read from a library made for alpha chains; its abundance is not meaningful. In nucleotides, the CDR3 is TGTGCCAGCAGCGCAACCTGGGGAGACACAGATACGCAGTATTTT. Amino acid sequence: CASSATWGDTDTQYF. J is TRBJ2-3 and V is TRBV9; a possible D gene is TRBD2 (5 bases). The germline V gene encodes CDR1 SGDLS and CDR2 YYNGEE. Between the trimmed V and J ends, which lost 3 bases and 2 bases, there was a span of 13 bases. This CDR3 has 15 residues.

This clonotype ranks as medium-sized. This beta chain was picked up by a library intended for alpha chains and is off target, so its count carries little meaning. The chain links TRBV7-3 to TRBJ1-6; TRBD1 aligns across 8 bases. The length of the CDR3 is 14 residues. Germline lookup yields CDR1 SGHTA and CDR2 FQGTGA. Germline trimming cut 2 bases from V and 11 bases from J; bases unmatched to any gene: 5. The CDR3 reads CASSLGQGRTPLHF. CDR3 DNA sequence: TGTGCCAGCAGCTTAGGACAGGGTCGCACACCCCTCCACTTT.

This clonotype was observed at least ten times. This beta chain is off target for a library built for alpha chains, so its abundance means little. The chain links TRBV20-1 to TRBJ2-1, with 9 positions matching TRBD1. Germline loops: CDR1 DFQATT, CDR2 SNEGSKA (reference sequence). This CDR3 has 14 amino acids. Losses at the gene ends were 7 bases for V and 7 bases for J; bases not matched to a gene: 11. CDR3 nucleotides: TGCAGTGTTGGGGGCGGGACAGGGATGAATGAGCAGTTCTTC. Protein sequence: CSVGGGTGMNEQFF.